This passage covers 7 T cell receptor beta chains from one sample sequenced in a study of CD8 T cells in Susac syndrome. Reverse transcription of roughly 0.5 to 1 ug RNA was carried out with random hexamers. Using its own MiXCR run on the immunoSEQ multiplex PCR reads, TCRdb lists one record per CDR3 protein. Of fewer than 150,000 distinct CDR3 sequences in the sample, 95% were seen once. The specimen was CD8+ T cells from PBMCs. The receptors here all came from a human donor with Susac syndrome.

Only one count was recorded for this clonotype. The V call is TRBV7-3, the J call TRBJ2-1, with D unclear. The CDR3 loop spans 14 amino acids. V dropped 5 bases and J dropped 8 bases, with 16 bases sitting between them. CDR1 SGHTA and CDR2 FQGTGA come from the germline V gene. The CDR3 protein is CASSEKLSWDEQFF. The CDR3 region has the DNA TGTGCCAGCAGCGAAAAACTGTCCTGGGATGAGCAGTTCTTC.

This chain links TRBV7-6 with TRBJ2-2; tentative D call: TRBD2 (6 bases). Trimming took 8 bases from V and 5 from J, leaving 15 bases between them. Germline V gene data show CDR1 as SGHVS and CDR2 as FNYEAQ. The CDR3 length is 14 residues. The CDR3 nucleotides read TGTGCCAGCGAGGGTGTGGAGGGTACCGGGGAGCTGTTTTTT. Its translation: CASEGVEGTGELFF.

This clonotype is a singleton in its sample. The chain uses TRBV6-5 and TRBJ2-1, with 7 bases matching TRBD2. Trimming cost V 4 bases and J 12 bases; bases outside gene matches: 15. Per germline, CDR1 MNHEY and CDR2 SVGAGI. CDR3 length: 15 amino acids. CDR3: CASSSLAGGSLGQFF. For the CDR3, the DNA is TGTGCCAGCAGTTCATTAGCGGGCGGGTCATTAGGGCAGTTCTTC.

The rearrangement uses TRBV7-9 and TRBJ2-1; 7 bases are a match to TRBD1. The V and J ends lost 2 bases and 2 bases, in that order; junction bases with no gene match: 3. The V gene's germline CDR1 is SEHNR and CDR2 FQNEAQ (reference sequence). This CDR3 spans 15 amino acids. DNA for the CDR3: TGTGCCAGCAGCTTAAGTCAGGGGGCCTACAATGAGCAGTTCTTC. It codes for CASSLSQGAYNEQFF.

This chain joins TRBV28 and TRBJ2-7; TRBD1 might be the D (7 bases). Trimming pared 3 bases from V and 1 base from J, leaving 10 bases between. Germline assignment: CDR1 MDHEN and CDR2 SYDVKM. The CDR3 is 14 residues long. CDR3 region: CASSFPGGSYEQYF. The CDR3 nucleotides are TGTGCCAGCAGTTTTCCAGGGGGGTCCTACGAGCAGTACTTC.

This chain uses TRBV29-1 with TRBJ2-7, with D maybe TRBD1 (5 bases). The V end was cut by 3 bases, the J end by 6 bases, with 15 bases between. The CDR3 is 13 amino acids. Germline V lookup: CDR1 SQVTM, CDR2 ANQGSEA. The CDR3 region has the DNA TGCAGCGTTGATGGGCAGGGAATGGCCGAGCAGTACTTC. Protein sequence: CSVDGQGMAEQYF.

This chain links TRBV25-1 with TRBJ2-5, with TRBD2 matching 7 bases. The V and J ends lost 1 base and 0 bases, in that order; junction bases with no gene match: 11. The CDR3 has 18 residues. Germline assignment: CDR1 MGHDK and CDR2 SYGVNS. DNA of the CDR3: TGTGCCAGCAGTGAATTTTTCTTGGCGGGAGAGTACCAAGAGACCCAGTACTTC. This gives the protein CASSEFFLAGEYQETQYF.